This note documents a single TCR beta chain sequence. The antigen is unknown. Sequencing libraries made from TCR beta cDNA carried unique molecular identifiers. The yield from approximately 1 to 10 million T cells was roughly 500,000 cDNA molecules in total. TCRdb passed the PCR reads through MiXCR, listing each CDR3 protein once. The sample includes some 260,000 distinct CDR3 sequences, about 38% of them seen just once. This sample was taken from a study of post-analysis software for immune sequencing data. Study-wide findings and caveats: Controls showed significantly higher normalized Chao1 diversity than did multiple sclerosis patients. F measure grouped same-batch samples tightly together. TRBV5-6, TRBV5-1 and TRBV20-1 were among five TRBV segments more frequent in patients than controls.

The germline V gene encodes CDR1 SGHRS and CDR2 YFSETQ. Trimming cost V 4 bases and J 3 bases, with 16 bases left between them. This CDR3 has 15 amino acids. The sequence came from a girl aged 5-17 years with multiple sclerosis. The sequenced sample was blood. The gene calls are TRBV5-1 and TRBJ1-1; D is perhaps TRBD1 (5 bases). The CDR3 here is CASSPFWGSDTEAFF. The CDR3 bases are TGCGCCAGCAGCCCATTCTGGGGCAGCGACACTGAAGCTTTCTTT.